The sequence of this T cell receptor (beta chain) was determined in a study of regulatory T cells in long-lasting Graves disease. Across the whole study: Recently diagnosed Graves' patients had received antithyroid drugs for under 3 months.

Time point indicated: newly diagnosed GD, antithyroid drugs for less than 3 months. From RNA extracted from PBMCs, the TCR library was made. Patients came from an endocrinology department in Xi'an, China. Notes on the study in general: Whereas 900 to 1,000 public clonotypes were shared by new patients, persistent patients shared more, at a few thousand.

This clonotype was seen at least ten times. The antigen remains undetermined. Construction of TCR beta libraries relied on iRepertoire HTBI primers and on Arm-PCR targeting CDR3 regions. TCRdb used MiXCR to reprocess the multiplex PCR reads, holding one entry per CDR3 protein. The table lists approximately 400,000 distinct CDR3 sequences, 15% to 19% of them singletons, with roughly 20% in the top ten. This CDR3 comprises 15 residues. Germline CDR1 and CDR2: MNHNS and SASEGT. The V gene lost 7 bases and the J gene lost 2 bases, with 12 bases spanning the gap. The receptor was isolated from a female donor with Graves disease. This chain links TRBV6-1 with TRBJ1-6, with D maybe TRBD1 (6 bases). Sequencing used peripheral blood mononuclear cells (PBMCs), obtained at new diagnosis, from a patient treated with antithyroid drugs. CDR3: CASMDSLPYNSPLHF. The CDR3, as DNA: TGTGCCAGCATGGACAGCCTTCCCTATAATTCACCCCTCCACTTT.